Below are 4 T cell receptor beta chains sequenced from a single sample in a study of immune evolution from preneoplasia to lung adenocarcinoma. Sequenced by immunoSEQ multiplex PCR; TCRdb stores in-frame clones only, minus some. The data show more than 13,000 clones, 80% seen once. Sequences were obtained from FFPE minimally invasive lung adenocarcinoma tissue. The receptors come from a person aged 65-85 years with lung adenocarcinoma.

The genes are TRBV6-5 and TRBJ1-2; D gene unclear. Germline CDR1 reads MNHEY; CDR2 reads SVGAGI. The CDR3 length is 12 residues. V lost 0 bases and J 8 bases, leaving 7 bases between the germline ends. The CDR3 DNA follows: TGTGCCAGCAGTTACTCCCAAGGAGGCTACACCTTC. It translates to CASSYSQGGYTF.

The chain has TRBV6-5 and TRBJ1-4; D is ambiguous. The CDR3 consists of 15 residues. Per germline, CDR1 MNHEY and CDR2 SVGAGI. V was shortened by 2 bases and J by 0 bases, with 7 bases between the two germline ends. CDR3 loop: CASSYGIATNEKLFF. The CDR3 DNA is TGTGCCAGCAGTTACGGGATTGCAACTAATGAAAAACTGTTTTTT.

This clone was seen once. The V gene is TRBV30, the J gene TRBJ1-5; D not certain. The CDR3 runs 13 residues. The germline V gene has CDR1 GTSNPN and CDR2 SVGIG (reference sequence). The V end lost 2 bases, the J end lost 6 bases, and 11 bases lay between the germline ends. CDR3 loop: CAWSSSWGQPQHF. The CDR3 nucleotides read TGTGCCTGGAGTTCAAGTTGGGGTCAGCCCCAGCATTTT.

V gene TRBV11-2 combines with J gene TRBJ1-1, with a possible D match to TRBD1 (5 bases). The germline gives CDR1 SGHAT, CDR2 FQNNGV. V was shortened by 0 bases and J by 5 bases, with 10 bases between the two germline ends. The CDR3 has 14 residues. CDR3 DNA sequence: TGTGCCAGCAGCTTAGATGGGGGAGGGACTGAAGCTTTCTTT. As protein: CASSLDGGGTEAFF.